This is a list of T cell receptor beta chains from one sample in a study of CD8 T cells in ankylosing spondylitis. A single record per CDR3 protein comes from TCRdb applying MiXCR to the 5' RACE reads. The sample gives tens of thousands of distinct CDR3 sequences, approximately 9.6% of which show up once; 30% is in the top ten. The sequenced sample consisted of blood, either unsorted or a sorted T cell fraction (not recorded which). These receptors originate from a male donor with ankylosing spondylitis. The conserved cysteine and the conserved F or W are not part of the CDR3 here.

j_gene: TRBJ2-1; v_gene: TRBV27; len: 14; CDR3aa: ASSFLSGGPVWRQF
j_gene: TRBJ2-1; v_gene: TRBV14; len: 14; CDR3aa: ASSQVGGIGYDEQF
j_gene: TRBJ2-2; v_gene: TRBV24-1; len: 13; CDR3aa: ATSALKFNTGELF
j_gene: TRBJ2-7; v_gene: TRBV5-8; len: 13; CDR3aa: ASSFSGTSGYEQY
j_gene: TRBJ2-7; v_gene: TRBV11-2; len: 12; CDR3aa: ASSPRAGSYEQY
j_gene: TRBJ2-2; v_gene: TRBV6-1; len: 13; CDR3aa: ASSGLIADTGELF
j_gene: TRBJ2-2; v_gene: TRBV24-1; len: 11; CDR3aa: ATGGANTGELF
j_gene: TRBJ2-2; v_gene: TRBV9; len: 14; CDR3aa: ASSATSGKDYGELF
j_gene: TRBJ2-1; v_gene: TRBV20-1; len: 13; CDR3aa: SAGGLAGPLDEQF
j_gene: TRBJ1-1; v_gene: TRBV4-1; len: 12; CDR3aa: ASSQEWGSTEAF
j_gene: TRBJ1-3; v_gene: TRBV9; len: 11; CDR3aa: ASSGTAGNTIY
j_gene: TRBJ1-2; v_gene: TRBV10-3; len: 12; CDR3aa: AIRGQETNYGYT